Listed here is a single T cell receptor beta chain. This clone has a single count. The antigen this receptor binds is unknown. It has no much larger one-base neighbor in the sample; base qualities were not kept. The sample comes from a study of blood T cell repertoires in COVID-19 (dated by TCRdb to 2020 to 2021). With regard to the full study: Samples from collaborators originated in the United States, Italy and Spain and spanned both the acute and convalescent phases of COVID-19. Where HLA class I and class II types were available, the types were taken from metadata supplied by the sample provider, not from assay-based typing. Sample metadata almost always included a de-identified subject ID, COVID-19 status, age in years and sex. Deeply sampled blood TCRbeta repertoires from subjects exposed to, actively infected with, or recovered from COVID-19 were included in the dataset. The samples were drawn from the first 160 participants of the ongoing ImmuneRACE study and from 1,254 subjects provided by 6 global collaborators. The repertoires were released in a freely available public database meant as a resource for research on the immune response to SARS-CoV-2. The material from the prospective study consisted of cDNA or gDNA derived from T cells, B-cell-depleted T cells, or PBMCs. What the study reported, not specific to this receptor: How much clinical and demographic metadata was included differed by source and by participant, and the metadata was provided uncurated.

The immunoSEQ Assay, a bias-controlled multiplex PCR, was used to amplify TCRbeta CDR3 regions from genomic DNA. The authors processed their data as follows. Within the assay, amplification of reference gene primers was used to estimate how many nucleated cells each sample contained. Sequence reads were collapsed and filtered to measure the absolute abundance of every unique TCRbeta CDR3 rearrangement. For each sample, productive Simpson clonality was calculated as the square root of Simpson's diversity index over productive rearrangements. Imported from immuneACCESS, the table was reduced by TCRdb to in-frame sequences with V and J called. These copies leave out some clones; in studies compared against another copy, an unresolved V gene accounts for under half, and the cause of the remainder is not known. The DNA was the basis for D and trimming; V, J and clone size are from that table. This sample holds over 100,000 clones; about 80% were observed only once. Approximately 4% of the sample rests with the top ten.

Measured from the cysteine to the phenylalanine, the CDR3 is 14 residues long. Only CDR3 DNA remains: 42 bases, in frame from the first base. The germline V gene sets CDR1 to SGHVS and CDR2 to FQNEAQ. The V end loses 5 bases and the J end loses 1 base, and a stretch of 10 bases separates them. Collaborating institutions collected whole blood in K2EDTA tubes following their own protocols. Collaborator samples were shipped for TCRbeta analysis as frozen whole blood, isolated PBMCs, or DNA extracted from either sample type. Sequenced material: peripheral blood. The clonotype originates from a woman aged 80 or over with acute or convalescent COVID-19. The chain was built from TRBV7-8 and TRBJ2-3; a weak D assignment points to TRBD2 (5 bases agree). The CDR3 protein: CASSLRVGTDTQYF. In nucleotides, the sequence is TGTGCCAGCAGCCTGAGGGTGGGCACAGATACGCAGTATTTT.